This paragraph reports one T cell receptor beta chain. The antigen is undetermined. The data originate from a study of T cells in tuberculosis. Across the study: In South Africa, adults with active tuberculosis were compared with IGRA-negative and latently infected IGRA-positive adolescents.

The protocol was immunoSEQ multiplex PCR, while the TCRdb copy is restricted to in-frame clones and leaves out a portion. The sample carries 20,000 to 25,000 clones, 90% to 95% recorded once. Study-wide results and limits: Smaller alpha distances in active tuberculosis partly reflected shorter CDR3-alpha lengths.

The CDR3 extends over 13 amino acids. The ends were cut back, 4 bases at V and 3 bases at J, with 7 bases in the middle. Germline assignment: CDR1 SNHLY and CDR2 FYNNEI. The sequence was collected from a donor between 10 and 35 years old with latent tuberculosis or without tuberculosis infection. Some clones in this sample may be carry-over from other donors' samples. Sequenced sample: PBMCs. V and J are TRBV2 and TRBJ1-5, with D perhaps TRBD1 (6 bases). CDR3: CASSGDTNQPQHF. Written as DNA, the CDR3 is TGTGCCAGCAGTGGGGACACCAATCAGCCCCAGCATTTT.